One sample yielded the 21 T cell receptor beta chains listed below, sequenced in a study of blood T cell repertoires in COVID-19 (dated by TCRdb to about 2020). Library generation was performed with the immunoSEQ multiplex PCR assay. TCRdb retrieved this table from immuneACCESS and kept in-frame rearrangements only. Not all clones are present; in checked studies, unresolved V genes account for under half, and no reason is known for the remainder. This sample has approximately 300,000 clones in its table, and more than 85% of those were observed once. The leading ten clones occupy about 4.6% of the sample. Sequencing input: peripheral blood. The origin of the receptors is a middle-aged man with acute or convalescent COVID-19.

The CDR3 reads CSVSRTGTDTQYF. As DNA, the CDR3 is TGCAGCGTTTCGAGGACTGGCACAGATACGCAGTATTTT. The chain has TRBV29-1 and TRBJ2-3, with a weak D call TRBD2 (5 bases). The CDR3 is 13 residues long. V lost 5 bases and J lost 1, with 10 bases in between. The germline V gene encodes CDR1 SQVTM and CDR2 ANQGSEA.

This clone was seen once. J is TRBJ1-1 and V is TRBV19; D not resolved. CDR3 length equals 13 residues. V lost 7 bases, J lost 3 bases, and 12 bases lay in between. Germline-derived CDR1 and CDR2 are LNHDA and SQIVND (reference sequence). As DNA, the CDR3 is TGTGCCAGTAACCCTCAGGAGGACACTGAAGCTTTCTTT. It yields the protein CASNPQEDTEAFF.

The genes are TRBV27 and TRBJ2-7, with 7 bases that match TRBD2. The V gene's germline CDR1 is MNHEY and CDR2 SMNVEV (reference sequence). CDR3 size: 13 residues. With V trimmed by 5 bases and J by 2 bases, 3 bases remained unmatched. The CDR3, as DNA: TGTGCCAGCAGTGAAGGGACTACCTACGAGCAGTACTTC. Translating gives CASSEGTTYEQYF.

This clone has a single count. The V and J genes are TRBV5-1 and TRBJ1-5, with D tentatively TRBD1 (5 bases). CDR3 length: 15 residues. The V gene lost 0 bases and the J gene lost 5 bases, with 12 bases spanning the gap. CDR1 is SGHRS, CDR2 YFSETQ, per germline. The CDR3, as DNA: TGCGCCAGCAGCTTGGGGGAAGACAGATATCAGCCCCAGCATTTT. Translating it yields CASSLGEDRYQPQHF. The whole variable domain, remainder taken from reference TRBV5-1 and TRBJ1-5, is KAGVTQTPRYLIKTRGQQVTLSCSPISGHRSVSWYQQTPGQGLQFLFEYFSETQRNKGNFPGRFSGRQFSNSRSEMNVSTLELGDSALYLCASSLGEDRYQPQHFGDGTRLSIL.

This chain uses TRBV18 with TRBJ2-2, with 7 bases fitting TRBD2. The trim removed 0 bases at V and 5 bases at J, leaving 6 bases unmatched. In germline, CDR1 is KGHSH, CDR2 LQKENI. This CDR3 contains 16 residues. In DNA, the CDR3 is TGTGCCAGCTCACCACCCTCGGCGGGGGAAACCGGGGAGCTGTTTTTT. The encoded protein is CASSPPSAGETGELFF.

The J gene is TRBJ2-7, the V gene TRBV28; TRBD1 might be the D (5 bases). The CDR3 contains 12 residues. Germline V gives CDR1 MDHEN, CDR2 SYDVKM. The ends were cut back, 6 bases at V and 6 bases at J, with 12 bases in the middle. This CDR3 is CASRLSQGEQYF. The CDR3 coding sequence is TGTGCCAGCAGACTCAGCCAGGGCGAGCAGTACTTC.

CDR3 DNA: TGTGCCAGCAGTTTTCGGGACTACAATGAGCAGTTCTTC. Amino acids: CASSFRDYNEQFF. The chain links TRBV6-6 to TRBJ2-1; possible D gene TRBD2, 5 bases. The CDR3 contains 13 residues. V was shortened by 4 bases and J by 3 bases, with 7 bases between the two germline ends. CDR1 and CDR2 (germline): MNHNY, SVGAGI (reference sequence).

A single count supports this clone. V is TRBV11-3 and J is TRBJ1-4, with TRBD1 identical over 8 bases. The CDR3 contains 15 residues. Germline CDR1 reads SGHNT; CDR2 reads YENEEA. J lost 7 bases, V lost 5 bases, and 9 bases had no gene match. The CDR3 sequence is CASSPEDRGGEKLFF. Written as DNA, the CDR3 is TGTGCCAGCAGCCCAGAAGACAGGGGTGGTGAAAAACTGTTTTTT.

This sequence joins TRBV7-8 and TRBJ1-2, with D maybe TRBD1 (6 bases). CDR1 and CDR2 (germline): SGHVS, FQNEAQ. V was pared by 5 bases and J by 5 bases, with 9 bases between. This CDR3 has 12 residues. The CDR3 DNA follows: TGTGCCAGCAGCCAACAGGGATATGGCTACACCTTC. It encodes CASSQQGYGYTF.

This clone was detected only a few times. This chain links TRBV18 with TRBJ2-2, with TRBD1 identical over 9 bases. This CDR3 has 16 residues. CDR1 is KGHSH, CDR2 LQKENI, per germline. V shed 1 base and J 6 bases; nucleotides not matched to a gene: 6. CDR3 in DNA: TGTGCCAGCTCACCACGGAAACAGGGGGCGGCCGGGGAGCTGTTTTTT. It translates to CASSPRKQGAAGELFF.

The CDR3 DNA sequence: TGTGCCAGCAGCCGTCCCGGACAGGGTTTTCAGCAGTACTTC. Amino acid sequence: CASSRPGQGFQQYF. This rearrangement joins TRBV14 to TRBJ2-7; 8 positions match TRBD1. After removal of 4 bases from V and 8 bases from J, the junction contained 10 bases not matched to a gene. CDR1 SGHDN and CDR2 FVKESK come from the germline V gene. This CDR3 has 14 amino acids.

The chain employs TRBV3-1 (or the pseudogene TRBV3-2) and TRBJ2-2, with a weak D call TRBD2 (5 bases). This CDR3 spans 14 amino acids. Germline CDR1 is LGHDT and CDR2 is YNNKEL (reference sequence). The V end lost 7 bases, the J end lost 6 bases, and 15 bases lay between the germline ends. The chain's CDR3 is CASTPSLRAGELFF. CDR3 DNA: TGTGCCAGCACCCCTTCGTTGAGGGCCGGGGAGCTGTTTTTT.

This clone was seen once. This chain links TRBV28 with TRBJ1-2, with TRBD1 matching 10 bases. CDR1 is MDHEN and CDR2 is SYDVKM in the germline V gene. The CDR3 spans 17 residues. With 8 bases clipped from V and 8 bases from J, the junction kept 20 bases outside the gene matches. CDR3 sequence reads: CASAHWGQGRGGMGYTF. The CDR3, as DNA: TGTGCCAGCGCCCATTGGGGACAGGGGCGAGGTGGGATGGGCTACACCTTC.

The CDR3 loop is CASSPGVDEAFF. CDR3 DNA: TGTGCCAGCAGCCCCGGGGTGGATGAAGCTTTCTTT. J is TRBJ1-1 and V is TRBV11-2, with no clear D. V gave up 5 bases and J gave up 7 bases, with 11 bases separating them. This CDR3 has 12 amino acids. Germline CDR1 SGHAT, CDR2 FQNNGV.

A word on this clone: At one of its ends the junction is not consistent with the germline gene, which may arise from a read error. The V and J genes are TRBV2 and TRBJ1-1; no definite D call. This CDR3 is 12 amino acids long. In germline, CDR1 is SNHLY, CDR2 FYNNEI. CDR3 region: CAGSRSNTEAFF. In nucleotides, the CDR3 is TGTGCCGGCAGCAGGTCGAACACTGAAGCTTTCTTT. The variable domain in full, completed from reference TRBV2 and TRBJ1-1, reads EPEVTQTPSHQVTQMGQEVILRCVPISNHLYFYWYRQILGQKVEFLVSFYNNEISEKSEIFDDQFSVERPDGSNFTLKIRSTKLEDSAMYFCAGSRSNTEAFFGQGTRLTVV.

The chain joins TRBV27 to TRBJ1-1; 8 nucleotides agree with TRBD1. J was trimmed by 8 bases and V by 5 bases; bases with no gene match: 7. This CDR3 contains 13 residues. Germline V gene lookup returns CDR1 MNHEY and CDR2 SMNVEV (reference sequence). This CDR3 is CASSPFTGGEAFF. The CDR3 DNA reads as TGTGCCAGCAGTCCTTTCACAGGGGGAGAAGCTTTCTTT.

CDR3 loop: CASSLRQDSSYNSPLHF. DNA for the CDR3: TGTGCCAGCAGCCTTAGACAGGATAGCTCCTATAATTCACCCCTCCACTTT. The chain uses TRBV5-6 and TRBJ1-6; tentative D call: TRBD1 (6 bases). There are 17 residues in the CDR3. Deletions cut 4 bases from V and 0 bases from J, with 14 bases between. Germline CDR1 is SGHDT and CDR2 is YYEEEE.

This rearrangement joins TRBV6-6 to TRBJ2-1; 10 bases are shared with TRBD2. The CDR3 has 13 amino acids. Trimming cost V 0 bases and J 12 bases; bases outside gene matches: 2. Looked up from germline, CDR1 is MNHNY and CDR2 is SVGAGI (reference sequence). The CDR3 sequence is CASSYSERGGQFF. CDR3 DNA: TGTGCCAGCAGTTACTCAGAGCGGGGGGGGCAGTTCTTC.

The chain's CDR3 is CSASGRRDRAGNTIYF. In DNA form, the CDR3 reads TGCAGTGCTAGTGGACGCCGGGACAGGGCTGGAAACACCATATATTTT. V and J are TRBV20-1 and TRBJ1-3, with 9 bases that match TRBD1. Germline lookup yields CDR1 DFQATT and CDR2 SNEGSKA (reference sequence). Germline trimming cut 3 bases from V and 2 bases from J; bases unmatched to any gene: 8. This CDR3 comprises 16 residues.

The chain links TRBV2 to TRBJ2-2; weak D call: TRBD2 (6 bases). Germline V gene data show CDR1 as SNHLY and CDR2 as FYNNEI. V was trimmed by 5 bases and J by 3 bases, leaving 16 bases between them. This CDR3 comprises 16 residues. The CDR3 sequence: CASSPDSGTHTGELFF. The CDR3 bases are TGTGCCAGCAGTCCAGATTCCGGGACTCACACCGGGGAGCTGTTTTTT.

This chain uses TRBV5-1 with TRBJ2-5; 8 nucleotides match TRBD2. This CDR3 spans 11 amino acids. Germline V CDR1 and CDR2: SGHRS, YFSETQ. With V trimmed by 4 bases and J by 9 bases, 2 bases remained unmatched. The CDR3 region is CASSLGGAQYF. CDR3 in DNA: TGCGCCAGCAGCCTCGGGGGGGCCCAGTACTTC.